These 14 T cell receptor beta chains originate from one sample sequenced in a study of T-cell reconstitution after alpha-beta-depleted transplantation in children. The TCRbeta library was prepared with unique molecular identifiers. TCRdb reprocessed the PCR reads via MiXCR and lists one record per CDR3 protein. The profile shows about 610,000 distinct CDR3 sequences, about 11% of them singletons. This sample comprised PBMCs from the stem cell graft donor, obtained from the stem cell graft. The receptors were sampled from a human donor who donated a stem cell graft to a child with acute myeloid leukemia.

This clonotype was observed a few times. J is TRBJ2-7 and V is TRBV7-2; D assignment may be TRBD1 or TRBD2 (5 bases each). This CDR3 is built from 16 residues. CDR1 SGHTA and CDR2 FQGNSA come from the germline V gene. V was cut by 4 bases and J by 7 bases, with 23 bases left in between. In DNA, the CDR3 is TGTGCCAGCAGCTCCCGAACAGGACTGTCTCCCGGAGAGCAGTACTTC. Its protein is CASSSRTGLSPGEQYF.

This clonotype was detected ten times or more. The chain joins TRBV12-3 or TRBV12-4 to TRBJ2-3; 13 bases align to TRBD2. V shed 6 bases and J 4 bases; nucleotides not matched to a gene: 4. The CDR3 sequence is 15 residues long. The CDR3 bases are TGTGCCAGCAGCCCGACTAGCGGGAGGTCAGATACGCAGTATTTT. Encoded protein: CASSPTSGRSDTQYF.

This clonotype was seen a handful of times. The chain uses TRBV30 and TRBJ2-2, with 11 nucleotides matching TRBD2. The CDR3 covers 18 residues. In germline, CDR1 is GTSNPN, CDR2 SVGIG (reference sequence). V lost 0 bases and J lost 4; bases outside the gene matches: 10. CDR3 loop: CAWSVSLAGGKGTGELFF. CDR3 bases: TGTGCCTGGAGTGTAAGCCTAGCGGGAGGAAAGGGCACCGGGGAGCTGTTTTTT.

This chain joins TRBV4-2 and TRBJ1-2; D unclear. From germline, CDR1 is LGHNA and CDR2 YNFKEQ. V was clipped by 0 bases and J by 6 bases, with 14 bases between them. The CDR3 spans 15 residues. CDR3 protein: CASSQEVSSGHGYTF. CDR3 nucleotide sequence: TGTGCCAGCAGCCAAGAAGTCTCTTCTGGCCATGGCTACACCTTC.

This clonotype was counted a few times. This rearrangement joins TRBV29-1 to TRBJ1-4; no clear D gene. V gave up 1 base and J gave up 12 bases, with 9 bases separating them. The CDR3 is 11 residues long. Germline values: CDR1 SQVTM, CDR2 ANQGSEA. CDR3 in amino acids: CSVEAPGQLFF. The CDR3 DNA reads TGCAGCGTTGAAGCCCCGGGTCAACTGTTTTTT.

This clonotype appeared many times. V usage is TRBV15 and J usage is TRBJ2-2, with 7 bases fitting TRBD1. Germline V gene lookup returns CDR1 LNHNV and CDR2 YYDKDF (reference sequence). CDR3 size: 13 residues. V was clipped by 5 bases and J by 6 bases; unmatched bases: 3. CDR3 in DNA: TGTGCCACCAGCGGCCAGGGGGCCGGGGAGCTGTTTTTT. Translating it yields CATSGQGAGELFF.

Only a few counts were recorded for this clonotype. V is TRBV7-9 and J is TRBJ1-2; 12 bases are a match to TRBD1. J was trimmed by 4 bases and V by 5 bases; bases with no gene match: 11. CDR3 size: 17 residues. The V gene's germline CDR1 is SEHNR and CDR2 FQNEAQ (reference sequence). CDR3 in amino acids: CASSTGTGGSDVYGYTF. The DNA of the CDR3 is TGTGCCAGCAGCACAGGGACAGGGGGCTCTGATGTCTATGGCTACACCTTC.

The chain combines TRBV6-5 with TRBJ2-2; 13 bases map to TRBD2. Germline V gene lookup returns CDR1 MNHEY and CDR2 SVGAGI. CDR3 length equals 16 residues. V was clipped by 4 bases and J by 5 bases; unmatched bases: 4. CDR3 DNA: TGTGCCAGCAGTTTCCTACTAGCGGGAGGGACCGGGGAGCTGTTTTTT. It is translated as CASSFLLAGGTGELFF.

This clonotype showed up just a few times. As DNA, the CDR3 is TGCAGTGCGCCCCTAGCGGGAGGTCGGAAAACCCAGTACTTC. Translating it yields CSAPLAGGRKTQYF. This chain links TRBV20-1 with TRBJ2-5, with 11 bases fitting TRBD2. V lost 6 bases, J lost 8 bases, and 11 bases stayed unmatched. Germline CDR1 reads DFQATT; CDR2 reads SNEGSKA (reference sequence). The CDR3 is made up of 14 amino acids.

This clonotype was observed a few times. This chain connects TRBV5-1 to TRBJ2-3; 10 nucleotides agree with TRBD1. The CDR3 contains 16 residues. V shed 4 bases and J 3 bases; nucleotides not matched to a gene: 8. Germline-derived CDR1 and CDR2 are SGHRS and YFSETQ. The CDR3 sequence: CASSGGTGEATDTQYF. The CDR3 DNA reads TGCGCCAGCAGCGGAGGGACAGGGGAAGCGACAGATACGCAGTATTTT.

The chain is built from TRBV5-8 and TRBJ2-7; TRBD1 or TRBD2 may be the D gene (6 bases each). Germline V lookup: CDR1 SGHTS, CDR2 YDEGEE. The CDR3 has 14 residues. V was clipped by 3 bases and J by 2 bases, with 12 bases between them. The CDR3 here is CASSSEGGAYEQYF. The CDR3 DNA is TGTGCCAGCAGCTCTGAGGGGGGCGCCTACGAGCAGTACTTC. Combining the CDR3 with reference TRBV5-8 and TRBJ2-7 gives the whole variable domain EAGVTQSPTHLIKTRGQQATLRCSPISGHTSVYWYQQALGLGLQFLLWYDEGEERNRGNFPPRFSGRQFPNYSSELNVNALELEDSALYLCASSSEGGAYEQYFGPGTRLTVT.

This clonotype occurred many times. This rearrangement joins TRBV7-2 to TRBJ2-1; 7 bases agree with TRBD2. The CDR3 is made up of 16 amino acids. Germline V gene data show CDR1 as SGHTA and CDR2 as FQGNSA. Trimming removed 2 bases from V and 0 bases from J; junction bases left unmatched: 4. CDR3 nucleotide sequence: TGTGCCAGCAGCTTAAAGTGGGGGGGCTCCTACAATGAGCAGTTCTTC. Residues: CASSLKWGGSYNEQFF. Filled out from reference TRBV7-2 and TRBJ2-1, the complete variable domain reads GAGVSQSPSNKVTEKGKDVELRCDPISGHTALYWYRQSLGQGLEFLIYFQGNSAPDKSGLPSDRFSAERTGGSVSTLTIQRTQQEDSAVYLCASSLKWGGSYNEQFFGPGTRLTVL.

This clonotype was counted many times. V and J are TRBV12-3 or TRBV12-4 and TRBJ2-1, with D perhaps TRBD1 (7 bases). Trimming took 6 bases from V and 7 from J, leaving 16 bases between them. The CDR3 has 14 residues. CDR3 in DNA: TGTGCCAGCAGCCGGATGGAGGGGGCAAATGAGCAGTTCTTC. Translated, it gives CASSRMEGANEQFF.

The gene calls are TRBV18 and TRBJ2-7; tentative D call: TRBD2 (6 bases). Trimming removed 3 bases from V and 2 bases from J, with 17 bases in between. The CDR3 totals 16 residues. Germline V gene lookup returns CDR1 KGHSH and CDR2 LQKENI. CDR3 loop: CASSPVIGSSAYEQYF. The CDR3 DNA sequence: TGTGCCAGCTCACCGGTAATCGGGAGTTCTGCCTACGAGCAGTACTTC.